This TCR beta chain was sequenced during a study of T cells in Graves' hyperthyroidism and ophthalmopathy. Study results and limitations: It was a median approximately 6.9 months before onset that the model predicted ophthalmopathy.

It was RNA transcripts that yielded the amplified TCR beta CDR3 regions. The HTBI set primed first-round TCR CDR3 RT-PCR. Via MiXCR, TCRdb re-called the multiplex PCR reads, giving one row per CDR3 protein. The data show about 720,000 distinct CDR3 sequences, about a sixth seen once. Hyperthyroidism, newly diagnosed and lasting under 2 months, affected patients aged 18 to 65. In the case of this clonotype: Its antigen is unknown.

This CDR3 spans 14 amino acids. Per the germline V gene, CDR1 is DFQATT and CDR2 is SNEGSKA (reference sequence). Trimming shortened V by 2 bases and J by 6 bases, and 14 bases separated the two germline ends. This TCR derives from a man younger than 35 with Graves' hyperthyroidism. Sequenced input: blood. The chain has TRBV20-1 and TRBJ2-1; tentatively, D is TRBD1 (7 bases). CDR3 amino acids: CSARQGGAGNEQFF. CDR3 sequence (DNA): TGCAGTGCTAGACAGGGGGGAGCGGGCAATGAGCAGTTCTTC.